This entry lists 5 T cell receptor beta chains sequenced from one sample in a study of CD8 T cells in Susac syndrome. Random hexamers primed reverse transcription of about 0.5 to 1 ug RNA. Each CDR3 protein gets one entry after TCRdb re-called the immunoSEQ multiplex PCR reads with MiXCR. Found here are around 200,000 distinct CDR3 sequences, approximately 95% of them singletons; the top ten hold just over 0.08%. Input material: CD4+ T cells from PBMCs. All receptors derive from a human donor with multiple sclerosis.

The V call is TRBV20-1, the J call TRBJ2-2; possibly TRBD1 for D (6 bases). The V gene lost 0 bases and the J gene lost 1 base, with 9 bases spanning the gap. The CDR3 runs to 15 residues. CDR1 DFQATT and CDR2 SNEGSKA come from the germline V gene (reference sequence). The CDR3 bases are TGCAGTGCTAGAGATCTACAGGGGAACACCGGGGAGCTGTTTTTT. Residues: CSARDLQGNTGELFF.

As for this clonotype: One junction end disagrees with the germline gene, perhaps due to a read error. The chain employs TRBV7-7 and TRBJ1-3, with D tentatively TRBD1 (6 bases). CDR1 and CDR2 from the germline V gene are SSHAT and FNYEAQ (reference sequence). This CDR3 region has 15 residues. In DNA form, the CDR3 reads TGTGCTAGCAGCTTAGACAGGCGCTCTGGAAACACCATATATTTT. It is translated as CASSLDRRSGNTIYF.

This clonotype occurred a few times. The V gene is TRBV29-1, the J gene TRBJ2-3, with TRBD2 identical over 10 bases. The CDR3 runs to 15 residues. Germline CDR1 SQVTM, CDR2 ANQGSEA. Germline trimming cut 3 bases from V and 1 base from J; bases unmatched to any gene: 4. DNA of the CDR3: TGCAGCGTTGAGGGGCTAGCGGGAGGCACAGATACGCAGTATTTT. Protein: CSVEGLAGGTDTQYF.

This chain joins TRBV20-1 and TRBJ1-6; 7 bases align to TRBD1. Germline CDR1 is DFQATT and CDR2 is SNEGSKA (reference sequence). The CDR3 extends over 16 amino acids. Trimming removed 4 bases from V and 3 bases from J; junction bases left unmatched: 9. CDR3 loop: CSAKGTVKLYNSPLHF. CDR3 DNA: TGCAGTGCTAAAGGGACAGTGAAACTCTATAATTCACCCCTCCACTTT.

The chain employs TRBV29-1 and TRBJ2-1, with D perhaps TRBD1 or TRBD2 (6 bases each). The CDR3 runs to 14 residues. V lost 4 bases, J lost 10 bases, and 20 bases lay in between. The germline CDR1 and CDR2 sequences are SQVTM and ANQGSEA. The CDR3 region is CSVGVGGRSEEQFF. The CDR3 DNA follows: TGCAGCGTTGGGGTTGGGGGGCGCTCTGAGGAGCAGTTCTTC.